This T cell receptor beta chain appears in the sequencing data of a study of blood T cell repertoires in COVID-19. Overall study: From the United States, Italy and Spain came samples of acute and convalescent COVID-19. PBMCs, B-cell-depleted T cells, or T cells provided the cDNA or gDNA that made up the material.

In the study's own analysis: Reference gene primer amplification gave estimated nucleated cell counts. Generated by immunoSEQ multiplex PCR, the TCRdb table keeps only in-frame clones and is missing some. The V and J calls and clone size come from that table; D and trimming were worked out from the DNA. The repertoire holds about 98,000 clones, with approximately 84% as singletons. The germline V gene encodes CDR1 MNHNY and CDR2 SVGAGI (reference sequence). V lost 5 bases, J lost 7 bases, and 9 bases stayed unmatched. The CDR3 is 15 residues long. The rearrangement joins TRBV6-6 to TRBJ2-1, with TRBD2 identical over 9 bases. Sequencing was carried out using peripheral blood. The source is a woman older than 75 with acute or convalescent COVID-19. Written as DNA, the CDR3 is TGTGCCAGCAGTCCACCGGCGGGGGGGCTTAATGAGCAGTTCTTC. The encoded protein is CASSPPAGGLNEQFF.